Following are 25 T cell receptor beta chains from one sample sequenced in a study of cytomegalovirus exposure and HLA in healthy donors. The PCR employed 60 Vbeta primers together with 13 Jbeta primers. Produced via immunoSEQ multiplex PCR; TCRdb's table is partial and in-frame only. The sample shows 77,000 or so clones, and about 4.6% sits with its ten largest clones. The sample comprised PBMCs. These receptors originate from a man aged 25-45 years in good health and CMV-seronegative.

DNA for the CDR3: TGCGCCAGCAGCCAAGATCCAGGCCGTCCTACCTATGGCTACACCTTC. Its translation: CASSQDPGRPTYGYTF. This chain uses TRBV4-1 with TRBJ1-2; D remains ambiguous. The V end was cut by 0 bases, the J end by 4 bases, with 15 bases between. This CDR3 has 16 residues. Per germline, CDR1 MGHRA and CDR2 YSYEKL.

V and J are TRBV7-9 and TRBJ2-7; D gene uncertain. The germline V gene has CDR1 SEHNR and CDR2 FQNEAQ (reference sequence). Trimming took off 4 bases at V and 5 bases at J, with 15 bases between the two ends. The CDR3 contains 14 residues. The CDR3 sequence is CASSYATNLDEQYF. CDR3 nucleotide sequence: TGTGCCAGCAGCTACGCGACAAATCTCGACGAGCAGTACTTC.

The chain has TRBV6-5 and TRBJ1-2; 7 nucleotides align to TRBD1. V was clipped by 6 bases and J by 4 bases; unmatched bases: 11. The CDR3 is 15 amino acids. The germline CDR1 and CDR2 sequences are MNHEY and SVGAGI. The CDR3 sequence: CASSPTGVISYGYTF. In nucleotides, the CDR3 is TGTGCCAGCAGCCCTACAGGGGTAATTAGCTATGGCTACACCTTC.

The V and J genes are TRBV6-1 and TRBJ2-7; 10 bases are a match to TRBD2. From germline, CDR1 is MNHNS and CDR2 SASEGT. After removal of 6 bases from V and 3 bases from J, the junction contained 5 bases not matched to a gene. The CDR3 consists of 14 residues. The CDR3 coding sequence is TGTGCCAGCAGGTTAGGACTAGCGGTCTACGAGCAGTACTTC. It encodes CASRLGLAVYEQYF.

The CDR3 region is CASSLGDSRTDTQYF. For the CDR3, the DNA is TGTGCCAGCAGCTTAGGGGACAGCCGCACAGATACGCAGTATTTT. This chain joins TRBV11-3 and TRBJ2-3; 7 bases fit TRBD1. After removal of 1 base from V and 1 base from J, the junction contained 2 bases not matched to a gene. The CDR3 sequence is 15 residues long. Looked up from germline, CDR1 is SGHNT and CDR2 is YENEEA.

The V call is TRBV6-5, the J call TRBJ2-1, with 10 bases that match TRBD2. The V gene end was trimmed by 0 bases and the J gene end by 7 bases; junction bases not matched to a gene: 3. CDR1 is MNHEY and CDR2 is SVGAGI in the germline V gene. The length of the CDR3 is 15 residues. In nucleotides, the CDR3 is TGTGCCAGCAGTTACTCTGGACTAGCGGTGAATGAGCAGTTCTTC. Its translation is CASSYSGLAVNEQFF.

The rearrangement uses TRBV5-1 and TRBJ2-2; no clear D. The length of the CDR3 is 16 residues. Trimming took 2 bases from V and 0 from J, leaving 11 bases between them. Per the germline V gene, CDR1 is SGHRS and CDR2 is YFSETQ. The CDR3, as DNA: TGCGCCAGCAGCTTATGGCAGATCGCGAACACCGGGGAGCTGTTTTTT. Encoded protein: CASSLWQIANTGELFF.

The rearrangement uses TRBV18 and TRBJ1-1; 7 bases map to TRBD1. Germline V gives CDR1 KGHSH, CDR2 LQKENI. Unmatched junction bases numbered 4, after V lost 5 bases and J lost 1 base. CDR3 length: 14 amino acids. CDR3 loop: CASSSTGQNTEAFF. The CDR3 bases are TGTGCCAGCTCATCGACAGGGCAGAACACTGAAGCTTTCTTT.

The chain uses TRBV29-1 and TRBJ1-1; 8 bases align to TRBD1. V was clipped by 4 bases and J by 0 bases; unmatched bases: 7. This CDR3 region has 15 residues. CDR1 and CDR2 (germline): SQVTM, ANQGSEA. CDR3 region: CSVGQGWGMNTEAFF. In DNA form, the CDR3 reads TGCAGCGTTGGACAGGGGTGGGGGATGAACACTGAAGCTTTCTTT.

This chain links TRBV5-1 with TRBJ1-6; a possible D gene is TRBD1 (6 bases). Germline CDR1 reads SGHRS; CDR2 reads YFSETQ. This CDR3 region has 16 residues. V was cut by 5 bases and J by 4 bases, with 16 bases left in between. DNA of the CDR3: TGCGCCAGCAGATCCGGGACACTGAAATATAATTCACCCCTCCACTTT. It is translated as CASRSGTLKYNSPLHF.

The chain joins TRBV19 to TRBJ2-7; 9 bases fit TRBD1. Per the germline V gene, CDR1 is LNHDA and CDR2 is SQIVND (reference sequence). The CDR3 totals 13 residues. After removal of 7 bases from V and 5 bases from J, the junction contained 6 bases not matched to a gene. The CDR3 DNA follows: TGTGCCAGTACGGACAGGGGTGGCGACGAGCAGTACTTC. It encodes CASTDRGGDEQYF. Using reference TRBV19 and TRBJ2-7 for the parts outside the CDR3, the full variable domain is DGGITQSPKYLFRKEGQNVTLSCEQNLNHDAMYWYRQDPGQGLRLIYYSQIVNDFQKGDIAEGYSVSREKKESFPLTVTSAQKNPTAFYLCASTDRGGDEQYFGPGTRLTVT.

The CDR3 DNA reads as TGTGCCAGCAGCAGGTGGGGGGGGGAGACCCAGTACTTC. This codes for CASSRWGGETQYF. V and J are TRBV7-2 and TRBJ2-5; 7 bases align to TRBD2. CDR3 length equals 13 residues. Germline V lookup: CDR1 SGHTA, CDR2 FQGNSA. The ends lost 5 bases at V and 5 bases at J; junction bases unmatched: 5.

The V call is TRBV28, the J call TRBJ1-2, with 9 bases fitting TRBD1. Germline lookup yields CDR1 MDHEN and CDR2 SYDVKM. Unmatched junction bases numbered 5, after V lost 5 bases and J lost 4 bases. The CDR3 is 14 residues long. The CDR3 nucleotides read TGTGCCAGCAGTCCGGGGACAGGGCTCTATGGCTACACCTTC. This sequence encodes CASSPGTGLYGYTF.

The chain employs TRBV6-4 and TRBJ2-3, with D possibly TRBD1 on 5 matching bases. Trimming removed 4 bases from V and 10 bases from J, with 21 bases in between. This CDR3 is 15 amino acids long. The germline V gene encodes CDR1 MRHNA and CDR2 SNTAGT. This chain's CDR3 is CASSGGSTALGPQYF. CDR3 bases: TGTGCCAGCAGTGGTGGTAGCACCGCCCTGGGGCCGCAGTATTTT.

V and J are TRBV5-1 and TRBJ2-3, with TRBD1 matching 9 bases. V gave up 4 bases and J gave up 4 bases; unmatched junction bases: 7. CDR1 is SGHRS and CDR2 is YFSETQ in the germline V gene. CDR3 length: 15 amino acids. CDR3 sequence: CASSRTGGVPDTQYF. CDR3 nucleotides: TGCGCCAGCAGCCGAACAGGGGGCGTCCCAGATACGCAGTATTTT.

This chain links TRBV6-4 with TRBJ2-1; possible D gene TRBD2, 6 bases. The CDR3 has 13 residues. The germline V and J ends were trimmed by 2 bases and 9 bases, with 11 bases remaining between them. The germline V gene has CDR1 MRHNA and CDR2 SNTAGT. CDR3 residues: CASSDRLVSEQFF. For the CDR3, the DNA is TGTGCCAGCAGTGACCGACTAGTTTCTGAGCAGTTCTTC.

V gene TRBV4-1 combines with J gene TRBJ1-2, with a tentative D call TRBD1 (5 bases). V was trimmed by 3 bases and J by 0 bases, leaving 11 bases between them. Germline lookup yields CDR1 MGHRA and CDR2 YSYEKL. The CDR3 contains 15 residues. The CDR3 protein is CASSHPQTANYGYTF. CDR3 bases: TGCGCCAGCAGCCACCCACAGACAGCTAACTATGGCTACACCTTC.

J is TRBJ2-2 and V is TRBV18; D might be TRBD2 (7 bases). The V end lost 3 bases, the J end lost 1 base, and 15 bases lay between the germline ends. The CDR3 has 17 amino acids. Germline lookup yields CDR1 KGHSH and CDR2 LQKENI. In nucleotides, the CDR3 is TGTGCCAGCTCACCGGGCGCGGGGGCTTTGAACACCGGGGAGCTGTTTTTT. As protein: CASSPGAGALNTGELFF.

This chain joins TRBV5-6 and TRBJ1-4, with 8 bases that match TRBD1. The CDR3 runs 15 residues. CDR1 and CDR2 from the germline V gene are SGHDT and YYEEEE. Unmatched junction bases numbered 5, after V lost 4 bases and J lost 3 bases. The CDR3 sequence: CASSRDRGANEKLFF. Written as DNA, the CDR3 is TGTGCCAGCAGCCGCGACAGGGGAGCTAATGAAAAACTGTTTTTT.

The V and J genes are TRBV18 and TRBJ2-7, with TRBD1 matching over 11 bases. The CDR3 extends over 15 amino acids. V lost 3 bases to trimming and J lost 3 bases; unmatched junction nucleotides: 4. The germline CDR1 and CDR2 sequences are KGHSH and LQKENI. The CDR3 DNA is TGTGCCAGCTCACCCGGACAGGGGGCCGTCTACGAGCAGTACTTC. Its protein product is CASSPGQGAVYEQYF.

The chain uses TRBV28 and TRBJ2-3; 9 bases map to TRBD1. The V gene end was trimmed by 3 bases and the J gene end by 4 bases; junction bases not matched to a gene: 14. The germline V gene has CDR1 MDHEN and CDR2 SYDVKM. The CDR3 is 18 amino acids. CDR3 loop: CASSFSWTQGASADTQYF. DNA for the CDR3: TGTGCCAGCAGTTTCTCCTGGACACAGGGGGCTAGCGCAGATACGCAGTATTTT.

V and J are TRBV2 and TRBJ2-7; D might be TRBD2 (5 bases). Germline assignment: CDR1 SNHLY and CDR2 FYNNEI. V was shortened by 6 bases and J by 1 base, with 13 bases between the two germline ends. This CDR3 comprises 14 residues. CDR3 nucleotide sequence: TGTGCCAGCAGGCCTGGGTCGGGGTCCTACGAGCAGTACTTC. Protein: CASRPGSGSYEQYF. Full variable domain (rest looked up from reference TRBV2 and TRBJ2-7): EPEVTQTPSHQVTQMGQEVILRCVPISNHLYFYWYRQILGQKVEFLVSFYNNEISEKSEIFDDQFSVERPDGSNFTLKIRSTKLEDSAMYFCASRPGSGSYEQYFGPGTRLTVT.

The genes are TRBV7-2 and TRBJ1-1; maybe TRBD1 (5 bases). CDR3 size: 15 residues. V was cut by 1 base and J by 8 bases, with 17 bases left in between. CDR1 SGHTA and CDR2 FQGNSA come from the germline V gene. In nucleotides, the CDR3 is TGTGCCAGCAGCTTAGTGCCGGGACGGGGGAGGGAAGCTTTCTTT. Protein sequence: CASSLVPGRGREAFF.

The chain employs TRBV11-2 and TRBJ2-3; TRBD1 matches 10 bases. Germline loops: CDR1 SGHAT, CDR2 FQNNGV. Trimming took 7 bases from V and 6 from J; bases not matched to a gene: 10. The CDR3 runs to 15 residues. The CDR3 sequence is CASTMTGGFMDTQYF. Here the CDR3 DNA reads TGTGCCAGCACCATGACAGGGGGCTTCATGGATACGCAGTATTTT.

The rearrangement joins TRBV27 to TRBJ2-7, with 9 bases identical to TRBD1. Germline trimming cut 6 bases from V and 6 bases from J; bases unmatched to any gene: 9. The CDR3 runs to 14 residues. Germline CDR1 reads MNHEY; CDR2 reads SMNVEV (reference sequence). DNA for the CDR3: TGTGCCAGCAGGCCGGGACAGGGAACCGTCGAGCAGTACTTC. Protein: CASRPGQGTVEQYF.